The 21 T cell receptor beta chains listed next were all sequenced from one sample in a study of graft-versus-host responses after intestinal transplantation. Antigen specificity for these receptors is unknown. Some clones are missing from TCRdb's copy, which holds only in-frame ones; the method was immunoSEQ multiplex PCR. The profile covers some 90,000 clones, with around 90% appearing a single time and roughly 0.4% taken by the ten largest. Specimen: unstimulated CD8+ T cells sorted from spleen or lymph node cells, collected before transplant. The receptors here all came from a human donor who was the organ donor for an intestinal transplant.

The V and J genes are TRBV7-8 and TRBJ2-3; possibly TRBD2 for D (6 bases). The CDR3 loop spans 12 amino acids. V lost 4 bases and J 4 bases, leaving 6 bases between the germline ends. Germline V CDR1 and CDR2: SGHVS, FQNEAQ. The CDR3 here is CASSWGADTQYF. The CDR3 nucleotides are TGTGCCAGCAGCTGGGGGGCAGATACGCAGTATTTT.

This chain's CDR3 is CSVAGGLGTDTQYF. The CDR3 DNA follows: TGCAGCGTAGCAGGGGGCTTGGGCACAGATACGCAGTATTTT. The chain combines TRBV29-1 with TRBJ2-3, with 8 bases aligning to TRBD1. Losses at the gene ends were 6 bases for V and 1 base for J; bases not matched to a gene: 6. The CDR3 sequence is 14 residues long. Germline V CDR1 and CDR2: SQVTM, ANQGSEA.

The chain is built from TRBV5-1 and TRBJ2-3; no firm D call. The CDR3 loop spans 15 amino acids. The germline V gene encodes CDR1 SGHRS and CDR2 YFSETQ. V lost 4 bases to trimming and J lost 0 bases, with 12 bases between them. In DNA, the CDR3 is TGCGCCAGCAGCCACCGGGTTTATAGCACAGATACGCAGTATTTT. This encodes CASSHRVYSTDTQYF.

V and J are TRBV19 and TRBJ2-1, with D perhaps TRBD2 (6 bases). Trimming removed 5 bases at V and 5 bases at J, with 13 bases between. Germline-derived CDR1 and CDR2 are LNHDA and SQIVND (reference sequence). The CDR3 runs 14 residues. As DNA, the CDR3 is TGTGCCAGTAGTTACGGGGGAGCGAACAATGAGCAGTTCTTC. The encoded protein is CASSYGGANNEQFF. Variable domain in full (rest from reference TRBV19 and TRBJ2-1): DGGITQSPKYLFRKEGQNVTLSCEQNLNHDAMYWYRQDPGQGLRLIYYSQIVNDFQKGDIAEGYSVSREKKESFPLTVTSAQKNPTAFYLCASSYGGANNEQFFGPGTRLTVL.

In regard to this clone: Other DNA sequences in the sample encode the same CDR3. The V call is TRBV9, the J call TRBJ2-1; TRBD2 agrees at 7 bases. Germline V gene sequence: CDR1 SGDLS, CDR2 YYNGEE. Trimming at V came to 0 bases and at J to 2 bases, leaving 2 bases not matched to a gene. This CDR3 has 15 residues. In nucleotides, the CDR3 is TGTGCCAGCAGCGTAGGCGGGGGTACCTACAATGAGCAGTTCTTC. Translating gives CASSVGGGTYNEQFF.

The chain is built from TRBV28 and TRBJ2-1; D is undetermined. Germline V gives CDR1 MDHEN, CDR2 SYDVKM. This CDR3 region has 13 residues. Trimming removed 5 bases at V and 8 bases at J, with 13 bases between. The CDR3 protein is CASSPTRGDEQFF. CDR3 in DNA: TGTGCCAGCAGTCCGACTCGAGGTGATGAGCAGTTCTTC.

V gene TRBV2 combines with J gene TRBJ2-1; 10 bases are shared with TRBD1. Germline CDR1 SNHLY, CDR2 FYNNEI. The V segment lost 6 bases and the J segment 8 bases; nucleotides outside the gene matches: 10. CDR3 size: 15 residues. The CDR3 loop is CASSRRDRGFDEQFF. CDR3 nucleotide sequence: TGTGCCAGCAGCCGTCGGGACAGGGGATTCGATGAGCAGTTCTTC.

Within the sample, this clone is medium-sized. CDR3 sequence: CASSQWDRGNEKLFF. The CDR3 region has the DNA TGCGCCAGCAGCCAATGGGACAGGGGTAATGAAAAACTGTTTTTT. The chain uses TRBV4-3 and TRBJ1-4; 10 bases are shared with TRBD1. CDR3 length: 15 residues. The germline CDR1 and CDR2 sequences are LGHNA and YSLEER. V was clipped by 2 bases and J by 4 bases; unmatched bases: 1.

The chain uses TRBV5-1 and TRBJ1-2, with 8 nucleotides matching TRBD1. V dropped 3 bases and J dropped 7; count of bases not matched to a gene: 5. This CDR3 has 13 residues. Per the germline V gene, CDR1 is SGHRS and CDR2 is YFSETQ. The CDR3 nucleotides read TGCGCCAGCAGCTCAACAGGGGGAGGTGGCTACACCTTC. It is translated as CASSSTGGGGYTF.

This chain connects TRBV2 to TRBJ1-2; D is unclear. The CDR3 has 13 amino acids. Per germline, CDR1 SNHLY and CDR2 FYNNEI. V was shortened by 4 bases and J by 4 bases, with 10 bases between the two germline ends. The CDR3 bases are TGTGCCAGCAGTGGTCGTACGAGCTATGGCTACACCTTC. Translation: CASSGRTSYGYTF.

This clone has just one count. This chain joins TRBV4-3 and TRBJ1-6, with 10 bases aligning to TRBD1. The ends lost 3 bases at V and 7 bases at J; junction bases unmatched: 3. This CDR3 has 15 amino acids. Germline V gives CDR1 LGHNA, CDR2 YSLEER. The CDR3 reads CASSQDRGVNSPLHF. CDR3 nucleotides: TGCGCCAGCAGCCAGGACAGGGGGGTGAATTCACCCCTCCACTTT.

The genes are TRBV9 and TRBJ1-1, with TRBD1 identical over 7 bases. V was pared by 2 bases and J by 4 bases, with 8 bases of the junction left unmatched. This CDR3 is built from 15 residues. Germline V gene data show CDR1 as SGDLS and CDR2 as YYNGEE. For the CDR3, the DNA is TGTGCCAGCAGCGTGGGGTCGGGACAGCTCACTGAAGCTTTCTTT. As protein: CASSVGSGQLTEAFF. Using reference TRBV9 and TRBJ1-1 for the parts outside the CDR3, the full variable domain is DSGVTQTPKHLITATGQRVTLRCSPRSGDLSVYWYQQSLDQGLQFLIQYYNGEERAKGNILERFSAQQFPDLHSELNLSSLELGDSALYFCASSVGSGQLTEAFFGQGTRLTVV.

V gene TRBV9 combines with J gene TRBJ1-2; perhaps TRBD1 as D (6 bases). The CDR3 covers 13 residues. Deletions cut 3 bases from V and 6 bases from J, with 12 bases between. From germline, CDR1 is SGDLS and CDR2 YYNGEE. Here the CDR3 DNA reads TGTGCCAGCAGCGCCTACCAGGGGAATGGCTACACCTTC. Translated: CASSAYQGNGYTF. The complete variable domain, with remaining parts taken from reference TRBV9 and TRBJ1-2, reads DSGVTQTPKHLITATGQRVTLRCSPRSGDLSVYWYQQSLDQGLQFLIQYYNGEERAKGNILERFSAQQFPDLHSELNLSSLELGDSALYFCASSAYQGNGYTFGSGTRLTVV.

This chain links TRBV4-3 with TRBJ2-7, with TRBD1 matching over 9 bases. Trimming cost V 1 base and J 3 bases; bases outside gene matches: 7. This CDR3 has 16 amino acids. Per the germline V gene, CDR1 is LGHNA and CDR2 is YSLEER. CDR3 sequence reads: CASSQGAGTGNYEQYF. CDR3 DNA: TGCGCCAGCAGCCAAGGGGCCGGGACAGGGAACTACGAGCAGTACTTC.

CDR3 bases: TGTGCCAGCAGCTCCGACAGCCACAATGAGCAGTTCTTC. It encodes CASSSDSHNEQFF. The chain uses TRBV7-9 and TRBJ2-1, with D possibly being TRBD1 (5 bases). Germline values: CDR1 SEHNR, CDR2 FQNEAQ (reference sequence). V gave up 4 bases and J gave up 5 bases, with 9 bases separating them. This CDR3 contains 13 residues.

This clone was picked up one time. The chain employs TRBV5-6 and TRBJ2-1; 8 bases match TRBD1. There are 17 residues in the CDR3. Trimming cost V 1 base and J 0 bases; bases outside gene matches: 6. Germline CDR1 reads SGHDT; CDR2 reads YYEEEE. CDR3 residues: CASSLTQGVLSYNEQFF. Written as DNA, the CDR3 is TGTGCCAGCAGCTTGACACAGGGGGTGCTCTCCTACAATGAGCAGTTCTTC.

The chain employs TRBV19 and TRBJ1-1; 7 bases line up with TRBD1. From germline, CDR1 is LNHDA and CDR2 SQIVND (reference sequence). The CDR3 totals 18 residues. After removal of 3 bases from V and 1 base from J, the junction contained 14 bases not matched to a gene. CDR3 sequence (DNA): TGTGCCAGTAGTATCCCCACGGCAGGGGGGTTTTGGAACACTGAAGCTTTCTTT. Residues: CASSIPTAGGFWNTEAFF.

This clone was seen a few times. This chain joins TRBV6-6 and TRBJ1-2; D gene unclear. This CDR3 is 14 amino acids long. The V gene lost 3 bases and the J gene lost 0 bases, with 8 bases spanning the gap. CDR1 and CDR2 from the germline V gene are MNHNY and SVGAGI (reference sequence). The CDR3 region has the DNA TGTGCCAGCAGTTATTTGTCAGCTAACTATGGCTACACCTTC. This sequence encodes CASSYLSANYGYTF.

The J gene is TRBJ2-3, the V gene TRBV9; D is unclear. CDR1 and CDR2 from the germline V gene are SGDLS and YYNGEE. This CDR3 region has 17 residues. With 1 base removed from V and 2 bases from J, the gap between germline ends came to 17 bases. The CDR3 reads CASSVSFGSKVTDTQYF. In nucleotides, the CDR3 is TGTGCCAGCAGCGTATCCTTCGGGTCTAAGGTCACAGATACGCAGTATTTT.

The chain employs TRBV19 and TRBJ2-3; TRBD2 matches 14 bases. Germline V CDR1 and CDR2: LNHDA, SQIVND (reference sequence). The CDR3 contains 16 residues. J was trimmed by 6 bases and V by 3 bases; bases with no gene match: 5. CDR3 region: CASSMTSGGVRDTQYF. The CDR3, as DNA: TGTGCCAGTAGTATGACTAGCGGGGGGGTCCGGGATACGCAGTATTTT.

The DNA for the CDR3 is TGTGCCAGCAGTTTGGCAGGGGCTAGCTATGGCTACACCTTC. It encodes CASSLAGASYGYTF. This chain joins TRBV27 and TRBJ1-2; possibly TRBD1 for D (6 bases). The germline V and J ends were trimmed by 3 bases and 4 bases, with 12 bases remaining between them. Looked up from germline, CDR1 is MNHEY and CDR2 is SMNVEV (reference sequence). The CDR3 totals 14 residues.